Listed here are 8 T cell receptor beta chains from one sample, sequenced in a study of T cell changes during pregnancy in multiple sclerosis. TCRdb's table, derived via immunoSEQ multiplex PCR, lists solely in-frame clones and lacks some. Of approximately 63,000 clones in the sample, 93% were seen once. Source: CD8+ T cells from peripheral blood mononuclear cells, taken in the third trimester of pregnancy. All receptors come from a female donor with multiple sclerosis, enrolled in a pregnancy study.

The CDR3, as DNA: TGTGCCAGCAGCTTGGGGAAGGGGCTCGAGCAGTTCTTC. Encoded protein: CASSLGKGLEQFF. This chain connects TRBV7-3 to TRBJ2-1, with TRBD1 as a possible D gene (5 bases). The V end was cut by 3 bases, the J end by 10 bases, with 13 bases between. The CDR3 contains 13 residues. Germline-derived CDR1 and CDR2 are SGHTA and FQGTGA.

The chain employs TRBV5-1 and TRBJ1-1; 8 positions agree with TRBD1. CDR3 size: 14 residues. The ends lost 3 bases at V and 2 bases at J; junction bases unmatched: 3. The germline V gene encodes CDR1 SGHRS and CDR2 YFSETQ. CDR3 region: CASSSGQGNTEAFF. CDR3 coding DNA: TGCGCCAGCAGCTCCGGACAGGGTAACACTGAAGCTTTCTTT.

The chain joins TRBV4-1 to TRBJ2-1; 7 nucleotides match TRBD2. Germline assignment: CDR1 MGHRA and CDR2 YSYEKL. The CDR3 runs to 15 residues. Trimming at V came to 3 bases and at J to 8 bases, leaving 10 bases not matched to a gene. Here the CDR3 reads CASSQVEGGSYEQFF. CDR3 coding DNA: TGCGCCAGCAGCCAGGTTGAAGGCGGGAGCTATGAGCAGTTCTTC.

The rearrangement joins TRBV19 to TRBJ2-2, with a weak D call TRBD2 (6 bases). This CDR3 has 17 amino acids. V was trimmed by 6 bases and J by 3 bases, leaving 20 bases between them. Looked up from germline, CDR1 is LNHDA and CDR2 is SQIVND (reference sequence). The CDR3 DNA reads as TGTGCCAGTAGGACCGCGTCCAGGTGGGGGGACACCGGGGAGCTGTTTTTT. It codes for CASRTASRWGDTGELFF.

This clone was picked up a small number of times. V is TRBV9 and J is TRBJ1-1, with D possibly being TRBD1 (5 bases). The CDR3 consists of 13 residues. From germline, CDR1 is SGDLS and CDR2 YYNGEE. Trimming stripped 4 bases from V and 7 bases from J, with 14 bases between. This chain's CDR3 is CASSPAGLFEAFF. The CDR3 DNA reads TGTGCCAGCAGCCCTGCGGGACTGTTTGAAGCTTTCTTT. The full variable domain, rest sourced from reference TRBV9 and TRBJ1-1, is DSGVTQTPKHLITATGQRVTLRCSPRSGDLSVYWYQQSLDQGLQFLIQYYNGEERAKGNILERFSAQQFPDLHSELNLSSLELGDSALYFCASSPAGLFEAFFGQGTRLTVV.

The chain carries TRBV10-3 and TRBJ1-1, with a possible D match to TRBD1 (6 bases). The CDR3 has 14 amino acids. The V end was cut by 2 bases, the J end by 4 bases, with 11 bases between. The V gene's germline CDR1 is ENHRY and CDR2 SYGVKD. The CDR3 DNA sequence: TGTGCCATCAGTGAGAAAGGGGGTCCCACTGAAGCTTTCTTT. This gives the protein CAISEKGGPTEAFF.

This chain joins TRBV2 and TRBJ2-7, with a weak D call TRBD2 (6 bases). Per germline, CDR1 SNHLY and CDR2 FYNNEI. This CDR3 comprises 17 residues. V was clipped by 3 bases and J by 3 bases, with 21 bases between them. The CDR3 DNA reads TGTGCCAGCAGTGATACGGTGCGTCGGACTACCTACTACGAGCAGTACTTC. Amino acid sequence: CASSDTVRRTTYYEQYF.

This rearrangement joins TRBV9 to TRBJ2-1, with 7 nucleotides matching TRBD2. The CDR3 consists of 15 residues. Germline assignment: CDR1 SGDLS and CDR2 YYNGEE. V trimming: 1 base; J trimming: 5 bases; junction bases outside the gene matches: 6. In nucleotides, the CDR3 is TGTGCCAGCAGCGTATCTAGCGGACCTCACAATGAGCAGTTCTTC. Amino acids: CASSVSSGPHNEQFF.